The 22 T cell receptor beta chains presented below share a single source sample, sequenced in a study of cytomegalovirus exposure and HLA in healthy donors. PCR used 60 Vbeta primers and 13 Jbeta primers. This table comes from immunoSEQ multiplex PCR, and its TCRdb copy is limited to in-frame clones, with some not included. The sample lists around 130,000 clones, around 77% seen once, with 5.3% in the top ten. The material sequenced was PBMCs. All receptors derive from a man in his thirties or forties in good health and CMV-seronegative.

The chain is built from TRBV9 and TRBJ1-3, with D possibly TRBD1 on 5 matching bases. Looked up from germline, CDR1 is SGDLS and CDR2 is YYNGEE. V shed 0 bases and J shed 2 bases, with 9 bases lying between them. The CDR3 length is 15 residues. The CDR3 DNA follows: TGTGCCAGCAGCGTAGCCCAGGGCACTGGAAACACCATATATTTT. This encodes CASSVAQGTGNTIYF.

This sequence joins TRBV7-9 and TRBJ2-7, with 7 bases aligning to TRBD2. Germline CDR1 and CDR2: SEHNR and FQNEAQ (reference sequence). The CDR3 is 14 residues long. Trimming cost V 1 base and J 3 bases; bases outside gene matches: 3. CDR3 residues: CASSLGSGGYEQYF. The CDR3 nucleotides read TGTGCCAGCAGCTTAGGTTCGGGAGGCTACGAGCAGTACTTC.

The DNA for the CDR3 is TGTGCCAGCAGTGTACAGGGGGGACAAGAGACCCAGTACTTC. Translating it yields CASSVQGGQETQYF. The chain joins TRBV2 to TRBJ2-5; 8 bases are a match to TRBD1. The germline gives CDR1 SNHLY, CDR2 FYNNEI. The CDR3 length is 14 residues. The trim removed 4 bases at V and 2 bases at J, leaving 3 bases unmatched. Full variable domain (missing parts from reference TRBV2 and TRBJ2-5): EPEVTQTPSHQVTQMGQEVILRCVPISNHLYFYWYRQILGQKVEFLVSFYNNEISEKSEIFDDQFSVERPDGSNFTLKIRSTKLEDSAMYFCASSVQGGQETQYFGPGTRLLVL.

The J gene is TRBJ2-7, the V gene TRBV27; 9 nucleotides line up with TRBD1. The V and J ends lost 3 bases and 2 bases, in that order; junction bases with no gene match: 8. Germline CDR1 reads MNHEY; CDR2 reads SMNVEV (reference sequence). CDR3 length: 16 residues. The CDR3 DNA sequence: TGTGCCAGCAGTTTTGTTTTTGGGACAGGGCCCTACGAGCAGTACTTC. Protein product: CASSFVFGTGPYEQYF.

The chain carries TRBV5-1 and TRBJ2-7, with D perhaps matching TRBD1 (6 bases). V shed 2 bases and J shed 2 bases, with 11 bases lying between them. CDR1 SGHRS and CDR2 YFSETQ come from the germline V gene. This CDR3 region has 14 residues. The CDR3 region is CASSLTGYTYEQYF. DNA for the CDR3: TGCGCCAGCAGCTTAACAGGGTATACCTACGAGCAGTACTTC.

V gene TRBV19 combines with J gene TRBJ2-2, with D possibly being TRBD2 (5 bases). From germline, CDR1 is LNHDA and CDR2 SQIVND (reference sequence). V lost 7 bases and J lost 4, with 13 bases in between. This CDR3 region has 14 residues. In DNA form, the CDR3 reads TGTGCCAGTACCTCCGGACTGCTCACCGGGGAGCTGTTTTTT. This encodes CASTSGLLTGELFF. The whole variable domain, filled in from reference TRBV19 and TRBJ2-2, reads DGGITQSPKYLFRKEGQNVTLSCEQNLNHDAMYWYRQDPGQGLRLIYYSQIVNDFQKGDIAEGYSVSREKKESFPLTVTSAQKNPTAFYLCASTSGLLTGELFFGEGSRLTVL.

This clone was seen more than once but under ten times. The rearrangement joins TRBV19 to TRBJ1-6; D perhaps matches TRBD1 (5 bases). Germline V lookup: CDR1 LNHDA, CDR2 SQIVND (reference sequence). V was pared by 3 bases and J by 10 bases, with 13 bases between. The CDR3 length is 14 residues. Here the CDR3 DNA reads TGTGCCAGTAGTATCGGACAACCGGGCTCACCCCTCCACTTT. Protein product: CASSIGQPGSPLHF. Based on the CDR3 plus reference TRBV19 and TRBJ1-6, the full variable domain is DGGITQSPKYLFRKEGQNVTLSCEQNLNHDAMYWYRQDPGQGLRLIYYSQIVNDFQKGDIAEGYSVSREKKESFPLTVTSAQKNPTAFYLCASSIGQPGSPLHFGNGTRLTVT.

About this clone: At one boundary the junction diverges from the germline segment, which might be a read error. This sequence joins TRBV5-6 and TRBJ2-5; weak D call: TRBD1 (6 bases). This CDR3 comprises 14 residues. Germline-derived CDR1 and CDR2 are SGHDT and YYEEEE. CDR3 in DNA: TGTGCCAGCAGCAGCAGGGGTTACCAAGGGACCCAGTACTTC. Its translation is CASSSRGYQGTQYF.

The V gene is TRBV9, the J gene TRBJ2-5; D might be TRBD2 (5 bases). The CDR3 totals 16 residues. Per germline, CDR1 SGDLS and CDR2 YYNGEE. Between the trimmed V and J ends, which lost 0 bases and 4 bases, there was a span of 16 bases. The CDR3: CASSVASRVGGETQYF. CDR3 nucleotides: TGTGCCAGCAGCGTAGCCTCCCGGGTCGGAGGAGAGACCCAGTACTTC.

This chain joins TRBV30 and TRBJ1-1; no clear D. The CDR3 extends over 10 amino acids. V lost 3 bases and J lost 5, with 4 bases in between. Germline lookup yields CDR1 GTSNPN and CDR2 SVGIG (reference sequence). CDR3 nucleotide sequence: TGTGCCTGGAGGCGGACTGAAGCTTTCTTT. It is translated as CAWRRTEAFF.

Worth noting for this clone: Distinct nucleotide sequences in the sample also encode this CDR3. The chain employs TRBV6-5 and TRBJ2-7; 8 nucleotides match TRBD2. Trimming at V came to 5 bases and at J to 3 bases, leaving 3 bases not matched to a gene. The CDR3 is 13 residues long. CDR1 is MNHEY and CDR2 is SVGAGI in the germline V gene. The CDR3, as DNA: TGTGCCAGCAGTCGAACTAGCGGCTACGAGCAGTACTTC. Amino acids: CASSRTSGYEQYF.

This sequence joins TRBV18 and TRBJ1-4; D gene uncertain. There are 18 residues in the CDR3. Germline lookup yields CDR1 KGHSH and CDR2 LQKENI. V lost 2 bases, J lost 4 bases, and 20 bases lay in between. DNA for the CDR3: TGTGCCAGCTCACCAGACTTCCGTGTCCCATCATATAATGAAAAACTGTTTTTT. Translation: CASSPDFRVPSYNEKLFF.

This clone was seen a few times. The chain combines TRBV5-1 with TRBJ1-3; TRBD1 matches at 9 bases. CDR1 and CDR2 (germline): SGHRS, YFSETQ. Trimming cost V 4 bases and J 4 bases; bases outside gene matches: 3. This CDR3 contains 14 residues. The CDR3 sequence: CASSPGTGGNTIYF. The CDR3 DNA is TGCGCCAGCAGCCCCGGGACAGGGGGAAACACCATATATTTT.

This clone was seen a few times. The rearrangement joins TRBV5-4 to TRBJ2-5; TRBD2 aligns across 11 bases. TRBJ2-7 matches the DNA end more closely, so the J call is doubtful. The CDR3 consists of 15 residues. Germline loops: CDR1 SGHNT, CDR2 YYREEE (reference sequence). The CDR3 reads CASSWGGTSGYEQYF. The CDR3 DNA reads TGTGCCAGCAGCTGGGGCGGGACTAGCGGATACGAGCAGTACTTC.

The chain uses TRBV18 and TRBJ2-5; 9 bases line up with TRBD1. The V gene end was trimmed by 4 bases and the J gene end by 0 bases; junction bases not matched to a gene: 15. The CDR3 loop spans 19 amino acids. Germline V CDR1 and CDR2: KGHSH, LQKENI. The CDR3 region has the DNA TGTGCCAGCTCACTACCGGGACAGGGACCCCAGGGTTACCAAGAGACCCAGTACTTC. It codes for CASSLPGQGPQGYQETQYF.

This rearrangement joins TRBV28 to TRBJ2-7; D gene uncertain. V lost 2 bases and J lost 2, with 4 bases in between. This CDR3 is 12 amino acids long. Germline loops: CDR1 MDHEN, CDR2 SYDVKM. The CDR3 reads CASSLPAYEQYF. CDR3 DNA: TGTGCCAGCAGTTTACCTGCCTACGAGCAGTACTTC.

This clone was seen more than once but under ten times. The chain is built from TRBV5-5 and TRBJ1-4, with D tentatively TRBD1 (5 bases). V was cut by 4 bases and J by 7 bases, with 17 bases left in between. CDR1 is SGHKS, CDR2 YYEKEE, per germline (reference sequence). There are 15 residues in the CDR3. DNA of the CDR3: TGTGCCAGCAGCCTCCCCAGGGCCTTTGGTGAAAAACTGTTTTTT. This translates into CASSLPRAFGEKLFF. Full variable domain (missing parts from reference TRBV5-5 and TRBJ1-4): DAGVTQSPTHLIKTRGQQVTLRCSPISGHKSVSWYQQVLGQGPQFIFQYYEKEERGRGNFPDRFSARQFPNYSSELNVNALLLGDSALYLCASSLPRAFGEKLFFGSGTQLSVL.

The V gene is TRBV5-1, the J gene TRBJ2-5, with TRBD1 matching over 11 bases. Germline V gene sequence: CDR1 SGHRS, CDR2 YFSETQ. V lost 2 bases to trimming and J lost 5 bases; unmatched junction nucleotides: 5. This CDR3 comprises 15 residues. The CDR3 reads CASSFRTGGGETQYF. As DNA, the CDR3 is TGCGCCAGCAGCTTCCGGACAGGGGGCGGGGAGACCCAGTACTTC.

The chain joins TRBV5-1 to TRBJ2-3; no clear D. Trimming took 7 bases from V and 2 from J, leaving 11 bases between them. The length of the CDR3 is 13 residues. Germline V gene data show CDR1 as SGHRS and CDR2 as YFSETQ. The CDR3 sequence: CASSALITDTQYF. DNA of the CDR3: TGCGCCAGCTCAGCGTTGATCACAGATACGCAGTATTTT.

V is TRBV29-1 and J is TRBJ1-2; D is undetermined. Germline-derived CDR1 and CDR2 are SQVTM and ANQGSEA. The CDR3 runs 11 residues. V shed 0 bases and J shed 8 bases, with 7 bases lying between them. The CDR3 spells CSVEEAGGYTF. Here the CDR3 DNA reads TGCAGCGTTGAAGAGGCGGGAGGCTACACCTTC. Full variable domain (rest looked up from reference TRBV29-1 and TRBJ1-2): SAVISQKPSRDICQRGTSLTIQCQVDSQVTMMFWYRQQPGQSLTLIATANQGSEATYESGFVIDKFPISRPNLTFSTLTVSNMSPEDSSIYLCSVEEAGGYTFGSGTRLTVV.

The CDR3 loop is CASSPSFQETQYF. CDR3 in DNA: TGTGCCAGCAGCCCCTCGTTCCAAGAGACCCAGTACTTC. The chain couples TRBV7-3 to TRBJ2-5; D is undetermined. Per the germline V gene, CDR1 is SGHTA and CDR2 is FQGTGA. CDR3 size: 13 residues. V lost 5 bases, J lost 1 base, and 8 bases lay in between. The whole variable domain, remainder taken from reference TRBV7-3 and TRBJ2-5, is GAGVSQTPSNKVTEKGKYVELRCDPISGHTALYWYRQSLGQGPEFLIYFQGTGAADDSGLPNDRFFAVRPEGSVSTLKIQRTERGDSAVYLCASSPSFQETQYFGPGTRLLVL.

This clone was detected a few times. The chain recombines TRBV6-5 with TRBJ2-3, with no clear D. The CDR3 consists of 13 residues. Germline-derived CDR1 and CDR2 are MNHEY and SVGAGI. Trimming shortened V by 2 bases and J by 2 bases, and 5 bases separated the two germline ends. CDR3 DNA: TGTGCCAGCAGTTACCCAAACACAGATACGCAGTATTTT. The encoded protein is CASSYPNTDTQYF.